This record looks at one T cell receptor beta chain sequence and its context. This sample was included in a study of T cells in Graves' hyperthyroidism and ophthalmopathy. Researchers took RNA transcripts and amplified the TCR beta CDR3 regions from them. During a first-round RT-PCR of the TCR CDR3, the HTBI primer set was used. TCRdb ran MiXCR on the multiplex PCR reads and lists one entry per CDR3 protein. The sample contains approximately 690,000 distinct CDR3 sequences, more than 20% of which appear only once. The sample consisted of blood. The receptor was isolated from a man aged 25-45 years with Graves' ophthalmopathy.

The CDR3 bases are TGCAGTGTCCCGACTAGCGGGAGGCGTAATGAGCAGTTCTTC. Its protein product is CSVPTSGRRNEQFF. The chain uses TRBV20-1 and TRBJ2-1, with 13 bases fitting TRBD2. The germline gives CDR1 DFQATT, CDR2 SNEGSKA (reference sequence). With 7 bases clipped from V and 7 bases from J, the junction kept 7 bases outside the gene matches. The CDR3 is 14 residues long.